Each of the 27 T cell receptor beta chains below was sequenced from the same sample in a study of blood T cell repertoires in COVID-19. The assay was immunoSEQ multiplex PCR, and TCRdb's table has in-frame clones only and misses some. The table has some 99,000 clones, approximately 80% seen once. Source material: peripheral blood. These receptors were obtained from a woman of 80 years or more with active or convalescent COVID-19.

The chain is built from TRBV5-1 and TRBJ2-2, with D possibly being TRBD2 (5 bases). Deletions cut 1 base from V and 8 bases from J, with 18 bases between. The CDR3 spans 16 residues. Germline V gene lookup returns CDR1 SGHRS and CDR2 YFSETQ. CDR3 loop: CASSLSGGPVPGELFF. CDR3 nucleotides: TGCGCCAGCAGCTTGAGCGGAGGCCCTGTTCCAGGGGAGCTGTTTTTT.

This chain connects TRBV2 to TRBJ1-4; TRBD1 agrees at 7 bases. The CDR3 covers 13 residues. The germline V gene has CDR1 SNHLY and CDR2 FYNNEI. J lost 4 bases, V lost 10 bases, and 6 bases had no gene match. For the CDR3, the DNA is TGTGCCACCCGGGACAGCATTAATGAAAAACTGTTTTTT. This translates into CATRDSINEKLFF. The entire variable domain, with the rest obtained from reference TRBV2 and TRBJ1-4, is as follows: EPEVTQTPSHQVTQMGQEVILRCVPISNHLYFYWYRQILGQKVEFLVSFYNNEISEKSEIFDDQFSVERPDGSNFTLKIRSTKLEDSAMYFCATRDSINEKLFFGSGTQLSVL.

V gene TRBV5-1 combines with J gene TRBJ2-1; 9 positions match TRBD2. The germline V gene encodes CDR1 SGHRS and CDR2 YFSETQ. The CDR3 sequence is 15 residues long. The V gene end was trimmed by 3 bases and the J gene end by 9 bases; junction bases not matched to a gene: 10. The CDR3 reads CASSSAGREGSEQFF. The DNA for the CDR3 is TGCGCCAGCAGCTCCGCGGGGCGGGAGGGTAGTGAGCAGTTCTTC. Drawing the rest from reference TRBV5-1 and TRBJ2-1, the complete variable domain is KAGVTQTPRYLIKTRGQQVTLSCSPISGHRSVSWYQQTPGQGLQFLFEYFSETQRNKGNFPGRFSGRQFSNSRSEMNVSTLELGDSALYLCASSSAGREGSEQFFGPGTRLTVL.

The table lists this clone with a few counts. V is TRBV5-1 and J is TRBJ2-7, with 9 bases matching TRBD1. The germline gives CDR1 SGHRS, CDR2 YFSETQ. This CDR3 is 17 amino acids long. V gave up 1 base and J gave up 3 bases; unmatched junction bases: 11. CDR3 in amino acids: CASSLRMRGDRDYEQYF. In DNA form, the CDR3 reads TGCGCCAGCAGCTTGCGCATGAGGGGGGACAGGGACTACGAGCAGTACTTC.

CDR3 residues: CASSPRQNSYNEQFF. Written as DNA, the CDR3 is TGTGCCAGCAGCCCCCGACAGAACTCCTACAATGAGCAGTTCTTC. This chain connects TRBV9 to TRBJ2-1; D might be TRBD1 (5 bases). Trimming removed 4 bases from V and 0 bases from J, with 11 bases in between. From germline, CDR1 is SGDLS and CDR2 YYNGEE. The CDR3 spans 15 residues.

The chain carries TRBV20-1 and TRBJ2-1; TRBD2 matches at 7 bases. J was trimmed by 7 bases and V by 3 bases; bases with no gene match: 6. Germline CDR1 reads DFQATT; CDR2 reads SNEGSKA (reference sequence). The length of the CDR3 is 13 residues. The CDR3 DNA sequence: TGCAGTGCTAGTGGGACTACCTTGAATGAGCAGTTCTTC. As protein: CSASGTTLNEQFF.

The chain employs TRBV12-3 or TRBV12-4 and TRBJ2-1; no firm D call. V was shortened by 3 bases and J by 8 bases, with 8 bases between the two germline ends. The CDR3 consists of 12 residues. CDR3 in DNA: TGTGCCAGCAGTTTCTCTGTCGATGAGCAGTTCTTC. This gives the protein CASSFSVDEQFF.

This clone was found once. The rearrangement uses TRBV28 and TRBJ2-1; 8 positions match TRBD1. The junction had 18 bases not matched to a gene; V was cut back by 4 bases and J by 10 bases. The germline V gene encodes CDR1 MDHEN and CDR2 SYDVKM. This CDR3 is 17 amino acids long. CDR3 nucleotide sequence: TGTGCCAGCAGTTCCCAAGCCTCAGGGGGCCACGGGGTCGAGCAGTTCTTC. It codes for CASSSQASGGHGVEQFF.

In its sample, this clone was seen a few times. The chain links TRBV5-1 to TRBJ1-6; possible D gene TRBD1, 6 bases. V lost 0 bases, J lost 6 bases, and 10 bases lay in between. CDR3 length equals 15 residues. Germline CDR1 and CDR2: SGHRS and YFSETQ. This CDR3 is CASSLEGGGNSPLHF. CDR3 sequence (DNA): TGCGCCAGCAGCTTGGAAGGGGGTGGTAATTCACCCCTCCACTTT. Full variable domain (remainder filled in from reference TRBV5-1 and TRBJ1-6): KAGVTQTPRYLIKTRGQQVTLSCSPISGHRSVSWYQQTPGQGLQFLFEYFSETQRNKGNFPGRFSGRQFSNSRSEMNVSTLELGDSALYLCASSLEGGGNSPLHFGNGTRLTVT.

The chain is built from TRBV9 and TRBJ2-3; a weak D match, TRBD1 (5 bases). The CDR3 consists of 15 residues. The V gene's germline CDR1 is SGDLS and CDR2 YYNGEE. Trimming removed 0 bases from V and 3 bases from J, with 11 bases in between. The CDR3 is CASSVAGRATDTQYF. The CDR3 DNA sequence: TGTGCCAGCAGCGTAGCCGGCAGGGCGACAGATACGCAGTATTTT. The whole variable domain, filled in from reference TRBV9 and TRBJ2-3, reads DSGVTQTPKHLITATGQRVTLRCSPRSGDLSVYWYQQSLDQGLQFLIQYYNGEERAKGNILERFSAQQFPDLHSELNLSSLELGDSALYFCASSVAGRATDTQYFGPGTRLTVL.

This clone was picked up many times. The chain combines TRBV2 with TRBJ2-7; 12 nucleotides match TRBD2. This CDR3 is 14 amino acids long. V shed 8 bases and J 2 bases; nucleotides not matched to a gene: 4. Germline-derived CDR1 and CDR2 are SNHLY and FYNNEI. CDR3 sequence (DNA): TGTGCCAGCCGGACTAGCGGGGCCACCTACGAGCAGTACTTC. It codes for CASRTSGATYEQYF.

The chain employs TRBV19 and TRBJ2-1, with TRBD2 matching 7 bases. Germline V gene sequence: CDR1 LNHDA, CDR2 SQIVND (reference sequence). The CDR3 spans 15 residues. J gave up 10 bases and V 4 bases, and 13 bases lay outside the gene matches. DNA for the CDR3: TGTGCCAGTAGTACCCCGGGACTCGGGAGGTCAGAGCAGTTCTTC. This encodes CASSTPGLGRSEQFF.

This rearrangement joins TRBV28 to TRBJ1-1; D remains unclear. V was cut by 1 base and J by 0 bases, with 9 bases left in between. Germline V gene sequence: CDR1 MDHEN, CDR2 SYDVKM. The CDR3 length is 15 residues. The CDR3, as DNA: TGTGCCAGCAGTTTATCCTACGGTCTGAACACTGAAGCTTTCTTT. This translates into CASSLSYGLNTEAFF.

This clone was seen at least ten times. The chain links TRBV27 to TRBJ1-6; TRBD1 matches 9 bases. The CDR3 has 16 residues. Germline CDR1 MNHEY, CDR2 SMNVEV (reference sequence). J was trimmed by 10 bases and V by 6 bases; bases with no gene match: 13. The CDR3 loop is CASRPLTGGDRSPLHF. The CDR3 DNA is TGTGCCAGCAGACCCCTGACAGGGGGAGATCGGTCACCCCTCCACTTT.

The rearrangement joins TRBV6-4 to TRBJ2-4; possibly TRBD2 for D (6 bases). The CDR3 loop spans 17 amino acids. V was trimmed by 3 bases and J by 2 bases, leaving 17 bases between them. CDR1 MRHNA and CDR2 SNTAGT come from the germline V gene. CDR3 nucleotide sequence: TGTGCCAGCAGTGAAAGAAGGAGGGGCTTGTCCAAAAACATTCAGTACTTC. It encodes CASSERRRGLSKNIQYF.

The V gene is TRBV10-3, the J gene TRBJ1-5, with 10 bases identical to TRBD1. Losses at the gene ends were 10 bases for V and 6 bases for J; bases not matched to a gene: 12. Germline V CDR1 and CDR2: ENHRY, SYGVKD. CDR3 length: 15 residues. The DNA for the CDR3 is TGTGCCACGAAGGGGACAGGGGCCTCGGGTCAGCCCCAGCATTTT. It codes for CATKGTGASGQPQHF.

The chain couples TRBV28 to TRBJ2-3; 7 positions agree with TRBD2. This CDR3 has 16 amino acids. V was clipped by 7 bases and J by 5 bases; unmatched bases: 15. In germline, CDR1 is MDHEN, CDR2 SYDVKM. CDR3 residues: CASTSRRDLAGDTQYF. Here the CDR3 DNA reads TGTGCCAGCACCAGCCGGCGAGACTTAGCGGGAGATACGCAGTATTTT.

This sequence joins TRBV7-8 and TRBJ2-3; 10 nucleotides line up with TRBD2. V shed 4 bases, J shed 0 bases, and the junction held 10 bases outside the gene matches. The CDR3 contains 18 residues. CDR1 and CDR2 from the germline V gene are SGHVS and FQNEAQ. This CDR3 reads CASSWDPSSGGSTDTQYF. DNA for the CDR3: TGTGCCAGCAGCTGGGACCCGTCTAGCGGGGGAAGCACAGATACGCAGTATTTT.

This clone was seen once. The chain links TRBV12-5 to TRBJ2-1; 10 nucleotides align to TRBD1. J gave up 10 bases and V 2 bases, and 8 bases lay outside the gene matches. Germline-derived CDR1 and CDR2 are LGHNT and FRNRAP. The CDR3 runs 15 residues. The CDR3 DNA reads TGTGCTAGTGGTTTGAGGCGGGGACAGGGGTTCGAGCAGTTCTTC. The encoded protein is CASGLRRGQGFEQFF.

The V gene is TRBV7-3, the J gene TRBJ2-3; 11 nucleotides agree with TRBD2. Germline CDR1 reads SGHTA; CDR2 reads FQGTGA. CDR3 length: 14 amino acids. The trim removed 2 bases at V and 7 bases at J, leaving 2 bases unmatched. The CDR3 sequence is CASSLLAGGYTQYF. The CDR3 DNA sequence: TGTGCCAGCAGCTTACTAGCGGGAGGTTATACGCAGTATTTT.

The chain is built from TRBV5-8 and TRBJ1-3, with unresolved D. CDR1 and CDR2 (germline): SGHTS, YDEGEE. The V and J ends lost 0 bases and 0 bases respectively, with 10 bases between them. This CDR3 is 16 amino acids long. The CDR3 reads CASSLAPYGSGNTIYF. CDR3 nucleotide sequence: TGTGCCAGCAGCTTGGCCCCATACGGCTCTGGAAACACCATATATTTT. The whole variable domain, filled in from reference TRBV5-8 and TRBJ1-3, reads EAGVTQSPTHLIKTRGQQATLRCSPISGHTSVYWYQQALGLGLQFLLWYDEGEERNRGNFPPRFSGRQFPNYSSELNVNALELEDSALYLCASSLAPYGSGNTIYFGEGSWLTVV.

This rearrangement joins TRBV30 to TRBJ2-7; a weak D match, TRBD1 (6 bases). There are 12 residues in the CDR3. The V end lost 2 bases, the J end lost 4 bases, and 9 bases lay between the germline ends. CDR1 GTSNPN and CDR2 SVGIG come from the germline V gene (reference sequence). The CDR3 bases are TGTGCCTGGAGTCGGGACACATACGAGCAGTACTTC. Amino acids: CAWSRDTYEQYF.

V usage is TRBV5-1 and J usage is TRBJ1-4; TRBD1 matches 9 bases. The CDR3 spans 15 residues. Trimming cost V 4 bases and J 4 bases; bases outside gene matches: 5. Germline V gene sequence: CDR1 SGHRS, CDR2 YFSETQ. CDR3 nucleotide sequence: TGCGCCAGCAGCGCGGGACAGGGATATAATGAAAAACTGTTTTTT. The encoded protein is CASSAGQGYNEKLFF.

The chain carries TRBV18 and TRBJ2-2; 7 bases are a match to TRBD2. This CDR3 region has 16 residues. With 2 bases clipped from V and 0 bases from J, the junction kept 3 bases outside the gene matches. CDR1 KGHSH and CDR2 LQKENI come from the germline V gene. CDR3 in amino acids: CASSPASGPNTGELFF. The CDR3 coding sequence is TGTGCCAGCTCACCAGCTAGCGGCCCGAACACCGGGGAGCTGTTTTTT.

The V gene is TRBV7-8, the J gene TRBJ2-5; tentatively, D is TRBD2 (6 bases). The V end was cut by 0 bases, the J end by 5 bases, with 13 bases between. Germline V gives CDR1 SGHVS, CDR2 FQNEAQ. The CDR3 length is 15 residues. In nucleotides, the CDR3 is TGTGCCAGCAGCTTAGCCATGGGACTGCGGGAGACCCAGTACTTC. Translation: CASSLAMGLRETQYF.

This clone came up once. This chain connects TRBV6-5 to TRBJ1-5; D unclear. The V end was cut by 2 bases, the J end by 5 bases, with 13 bases between. CDR3 length: 15 residues. Germline V CDR1 and CDR2: MNHEY, SVGAGI. The CDR3, as DNA: TGTGCCAGCAGTTACGAGGGAGGGAGCCATCAGCCCCAGCATTTT. It encodes CASSYEGGSHQPQHF.

V and J are TRBV27 and TRBJ2-7; 9 positions agree with TRBD1. CDR3 size: 16 residues. V gave up 4 bases and J gave up 2 bases; unmatched junction bases: 9. CDR1 is MNHEY, CDR2 SMNVEV, per germline (reference sequence). This chain's CDR3 is CASSSLTWDRAYEQYF. In DNA form, the CDR3 reads TGTGCCAGCAGTTCATTAACCTGGGACAGGGCCTACGAGCAGTACTTC.